This entry lists 15 T cell receptor beta chains sequenced from one sample in a study of T cells of healthy individuals. MiXCR, applied by TCRdb to the 5' RACE reads, yields one record per CDR3 protein. This sample has about 96,000 distinct CDR3 sequences, with 15% to 20% found just once. All receptors come from a human donor in good health.

As to this clonotype: One junction end does not reproduce the germline sequence, and a read error may be involved. V gene TRBV5-1 combines with J gene TRBJ2-5; D is unclear. Germline-derived CDR1 and CDR2 are SGHRS and YFSETQ. This CDR3 comprises 14 residues. The CDR3 nucleotides are TGCGCCAGCAGCTTGTCCCCAGAGTTCGCGACCTTTACATTC. This encodes CASSLSPEFATFTF.

This clonotype has only a few counts. The CDR3 nucleotides read TGTGCCAGCAGCCAGGGACGGAGCTCCTACAATGAGCAGTTCTTC. Its protein is CASSQGRSSYNEQFF. The chain is built from TRBV5-4 and TRBJ2-1; D might be TRBD1 or TRBD2, each matching 5 bases. The CDR3 consists of 15 residues. Germline CDR1 reads SGHNT; CDR2 reads YYREEE (reference sequence). Trimming left V 4 bases short and J 0 bases short, with 11 bases between.

This clonotype has at least ten counts. The chain recombines TRBV29-1 with TRBJ2-4; D is unresolved. Germline V lookup: CDR1 SQVTM, CDR2 ANQGSEA. CDR3 size: 11 residues. V dropped 5 bases and J dropped 7 bases, with 9 bases sitting between them. CDR3 sequence reads: CSVTDSNIQYF. DNA of the CDR3: TGCAGCGTTACCGACTCTAACATTCAGTACTTC.

In this sample, this clonotype turned up a few times. V usage is TRBV28 and J usage is TRBJ2-2, with 9 bases that match TRBD2. J was trimmed by 5 bases and V by 4 bases; bases with no gene match: 5. The CDR3 is 15 residues long. Germline V CDR1 and CDR2: MDHEN, SYDVKM. CDR3 sequence (DNA): TGTGCCAGCAGTTACAGCGGGGGGAGGACCGGGGAGCTGTTTTTT. It is translated as CASSYSGGRTGELFF.

Worth noting for this clonotype: Mismatch with germline at one junction end may stem from a read error. The chain recombines TRBV7-3 with TRBJ2-3; D may be TRBD1 (6 bases). Looked up from germline, CDR1 is SGHTA and CDR2 is FQGTGA. CDR3 size: 13 residues. CDR3 in DNA: TGTGCCAGCAGCCTAACAGGGCCGGATACGCAGTATTTT. This sequence encodes CASSLTGPDTQYF.

The chain joins TRBV5-1 to TRBJ2-3; TRBD1 is a possible D gene (6 bases). CDR3 length: 14 amino acids. Germline CDR1 and CDR2: SGHRS and YFSETQ. V gave up 0 bases and J gave up 5 bases, with 10 bases separating them. The DNA of the CDR3 is TGCGCCAGCAGCTTGGTGGCAGGGGAAGATACGCAGTATTTT. Amino acids: CASSLVAGEDTQYF.

This clonotype was counted a few times. J is TRBJ2-7 and V is TRBV28; 7 bases align to TRBD1. The CDR3 runs 15 residues. CDR1 MDHEN and CDR2 SYDVKM come from the germline V gene. Trimming removed 6 bases from V and 3 bases from J; junction bases left unmatched: 11. The CDR3 sequence: CASRGAGTVSYEQYF. CDR3 sequence (DNA): TGTGCCAGCAGGGGCGCCGGGACAGTAAGCTACGAGCAGTACTTC.

As regards this clonotype: A much larger clone differs from this one at a single base, so this may be a read error. The chain uses TRBV7-6 and TRBJ1-1, with unresolved D. Germline CDR1 SGHVS, CDR2 FNYEAQ. The CDR3 has 13 residues. Trimming pared 1 base from V and 1 base from J, leaving 4 bases between. CDR3 protein: CASSLVGNTEAFF. The CDR3 nucleotides are TGTGCCAGCAGCTTAGTAGGGAACACTGAAGCTTTCTTT.

This rearrangement joins TRBV20-1 to TRBJ2-1, with TRBD2 matching over 9 bases. CDR1 and CDR2 (germline): DFQATT, SNEGSKA (reference sequence). This CDR3 has 15 amino acids. The junction had 4 bases not matched to a gene; V was cut back by 2 bases and J by 2 bases. CDR3 residues: CSARKRGVTYNEQFF. In DNA, the CDR3 is TGCAGTGCTAGAAAGCGGGGGGTAACCTACAATGAGCAGTTCTTC.

The count of this clonotype is one. The V call is TRBV11-1, the J call TRBJ2-3; no clear D. Trimming took off 1 base at V and 3 bases at J, with 14 bases between the two ends. CDR3 length: 16 amino acids. Per germline, CDR1 SGHAT and CDR2 FQDESV (reference sequence). Here the CDR3 DNA reads TGTGCCAGCAGCTTAGGCCGGACGCAAGAGACAGATACGCAGTATTTT. It codes for CASSLGRTQETDTQYF. Looking up the rest from reference TRBV11-1 and TRBJ2-3 gives the full variable domain: EAEVAQSPRYKITEKSQAVAFWCDPISGHATLYWYRQILGQGPELLVQFQDESVVDDSQLPKDRFSAERLKGVDSTLKIQPAELGDSAMYLCASSLGRTQETDTQYFGPGTRLTVL.

This clonotype was seen ten or more times. The genes are TRBV4-1 and TRBJ2-7, with 12 bases matching TRBD2. The CDR3 length is 17 residues. Germline V gives CDR1 MGHRA, CDR2 YSYEKL. V dropped 1 base and J dropped 2; count of bases not matched to a gene: 6. The CDR3 DNA reads TGCGCCAGCAGCCAAGCCTCTACTAGCGGGGGGCCCTACGAGCAGTACTTC. Translating gives CASSQASTSGGPYEQYF.

This clonotype was found many times. The chain uses TRBV14 and TRBJ2-1, with 8 bases that match TRBD2. Germline V gives CDR1 SGHDN, CDR2 FVKESK. CDR3 size: 17 residues. V shed 0 bases, J shed 5 bases, and the junction held 9 bases outside the gene matches. The DNA of the CDR3 is TGTGCCAGCAGCCAAGATCTGGGGACTAGTATCGACAATGAGCAGTTCTTC. This gives the protein CASSQDLGTSIDNEQFF.

This chain uses TRBV3-1 with TRBJ2-7; no clear D. Germline CDR1 LGHDT, CDR2 YNNKEL (reference sequence). The CDR3 spans 14 residues. V was pared by 1 base and J by 5 bases, with 12 bases between. The CDR3 protein is CASSQVSVLDEQYF. CDR3 DNA sequence: TGTGCCAGCAGCCAAGTCAGCGTTCTTGACGAGCAGTACTTC.

This clonotype was counted many times. In DNA, the CDR3 is TGTGCCAGCAGCGTCGGCCAGGGGGCTTACGAGCAGTACTTC. It translates to CASSVGQGAYEQYF. J is TRBJ2-7 and V is TRBV9; 8 bases map to TRBD1. CDR1 is SGDLS and CDR2 is YYNGEE in the germline V gene. CDR3 length equals 14 residues. J gave up 4 bases and V 2 bases, and 5 bases lay outside the gene matches.

The table lists this clonotype with many counts. The V call is TRBV6-6, the J call TRBJ1-1; no clear D. V lost 4 bases and J lost 2, with 14 bases in between. This CDR3 contains 15 residues. Looked up from germline, CDR1 is MNHNY and CDR2 is SVGAGI (reference sequence). CDR3 residues: CASSSTHPPNTEAFF. The CDR3 DNA is TGTGCCAGCAGTTCCACTCACCCCCCTAACACTGAAGCTTTCTTT.